The 16 T cell receptor beta chains given below trace back to one sample, sequenced in a study of regulatory T cells in long-lasting Graves disease (dated by TCRdb to the early 2020s). Taken with the paper, the label for time point translates to: persistent/refractory GD, antithyroid drugs over 5 years with positive TRAb. For both TCR sequencing and RNA sequencing, RNA was extracted from PBMCs using TRIzol. Libraries were built with multiplex PCR. The sample was run on an Illumina HiSeq 4000. To build TCR beta libraries, CDR3 regions were amplified by Arm-PCR using iRepertoire HTBI primers. Using fastp at Q25 and MiXCR, TCRdb reprocessed the public reads and kept productive beta chains. Each CDR3 protein appears once, grouped with its most common genes and DNA. The sample records more than 650,000 distinct CDR3 sequences, 25% to 30% of which are singletons. About two fifths of the sample comes from the top ten.

This sample comprised peripheral blood mononuclear cells (PBMCs), obtained when the disease was refractory, from a patient treated with antithyroid drugs. These receptors were collected from a female donor with Graves disease.

Details on this clonotype: The junction differs from germline at one of its ends, possibly a read error. This chain connects TRBV12-3 or TRBV12-4 to TRBJ1-2; 7 bases agree with TRBD1. The CDR3 extends over 14 amino acids. The CDR3 sequence is CARSSGTVNYGYTF. As DNA, the CDR3 is TGTGCCAGAAGTTCTGGGACAGTTAACTATGGCTACACCTTC.

The chain links TRBV6-1 to TRBJ1-5; D gene unclear. The CDR3 runs to 14 residues. The germline V gene encodes CDR1 MNHNS and CDR2 SASEGT. V was clipped by 3 bases and J by 5 bases, with 11 bases between them. The CDR3 DNA is TGTGCCAGCAGTGATGGAACAGCTCATCAGCCCCAGCATTTT. Its protein is CASSDGTAHQPQHF.

The table lists this clonotype with a few counts. The gene calls are TRBV7-9 and TRBJ2-5; TRBD1 agrees at 8 bases. In germline, CDR1 is SEHNR, CDR2 FQNEAQ (reference sequence). V was clipped by 8 bases and J by 4 bases; unmatched bases: 9. The CDR3 loop spans 14 amino acids. The CDR3 sequence is CASGTSGGGETQYF. CDR3 nucleotide sequence: TGTGCCAGCGGGACCTCAGGGGGCGGAGAGACCCAGTACTTC.

This clonotype was detected only a few times. This chain connects TRBV29-1 to TRBJ1-3; D is uncertain. Germline-derived CDR1 and CDR2 are SQVTM and ANQGSEA. The V gene lost 3 bases and the J gene lost 4 bases, with 10 bases spanning the gap. The CDR3 is 13 residues long. CDR3 DNA: TGCAGCGTTGATGAGGGAGGAGGAAACACCATATATTTT. Protein sequence: CSVDEGGGNTIYF.

This clonotype was counted at least ten times. The chain recombines TRBV12-3 or TRBV12-4 with TRBJ2-7; D unclear. This CDR3 comprises 13 residues. The V end lost 7 bases, the J end lost 4 bases, and 14 bases lay between the germline ends. CDR3 residues: CASTVGWGYEQYF. CDR3 bases: TGTGCCAGCACAGTCGGGTGGGGTTACGAGCAGTACTTC.

This clonotype was picked up many times. V and J are TRBV6-1 and TRBJ2-7; D call uncertain. V was clipped by 1 base and J by 2 bases, with 15 bases between them. The CDR3 has 16 amino acids. The germline CDR1 and CDR2 sequences are MNHNS and SASEGT. CDR3 residues: CASSEEATPIAYEQYF. The CDR3, as DNA: TGTGCCAGCAGTGAAGAGGCGACCCCAATCGCCTACGAGCAGTACTTC.

The rearrangement joins TRBV7-8 to TRBJ1-2, with 9 bases fitting TRBD1. J lost 4 bases, V lost 3 bases, and 3 bases had no gene match. The CDR3 extends over 14 amino acids. Germline values: CDR1 SGHVS, CDR2 FQNEAQ. The chain's CDR3 is CASSFRTGAYGYTF. As DNA, the CDR3 is TGTGCCAGCAGCTTCCGGACAGGGGCCTATGGCTACACCTTC.

The V gene is TRBV15, the J gene TRBJ2-1; 10 positions agree with TRBD2. The germline V gene has CDR1 LNHNV and CDR2 YYDKDF (reference sequence). V was clipped by 0 bases and J by 5 bases; unmatched bases: 10. This CDR3 comprises 18 residues. CDR3 residues: CATSRDSIPSGSNNEQFF. CDR3 sequence (DNA): TGTGCCACCAGCAGAGATAGTATACCTAGCGGGAGCAACAATGAGCAGTTCTTC. The full variable domain, rest sourced from reference TRBV15 and TRBJ2-1, is DAMVIQNPRYQVTQFGKPVTLSCSQTLNHNVMYWYQQKSSQAPKLLFHYYDKDFNNEADTPDNFQSRRPNTSFCFLDIRSPGLGDTAMYLCATSRDSIPSGSNNEQFFGPGTRLTVL.

J is TRBJ2-7 and V is TRBV12-3 or TRBV12-4, with D possibly matching TRBD2 (5 bases). V was cut by 6 bases and J by 5 bases, with 23 bases left in between. CDR3 length: 16 residues. The CDR3 protein is CASSIRSGGKSHEQYF. The CDR3 DNA is TGTGCCAGCAGCATCCGAAGCGGCGGAAAGTCCCACGAGCAGTACTTC.

This sequence joins TRBV11-3 and TRBJ1-6; possibly TRBD1 for D (6 bases). The CDR3 is made up of 15 amino acids. V shed 5 bases and J shed 6 bases, with 14 bases lying between them. Germline V gives CDR1 SGHNT, CDR2 YENEEA. The CDR3 DNA reads as TGTGCCAGCAGCCCTGGACAGCTAGTTAATTCACCCCTCCACTTT. It encodes CASSPGQLVNSPLHF.

The chain couples TRBV5-5 to TRBJ1-2; TRBD1 matches 9 bases. Germline V gives CDR1 SGHKS, CDR2 YYEKEE (reference sequence). The CDR3 is 12 residues long. J gave up 11 bases and V 3 bases, and 5 bases lay outside the gene matches. The CDR3 DNA reads as TGTGCCAGCAGCTCAGGACAGGGGAGATACACCTTC. Protein: CASSSGQGRYTF.

Only a few counts were recorded for this clonotype. The V call is TRBV6-1, the J call TRBJ1-1; D is unresolved. Germline V gene lookup returns CDR1 MNHNS and CDR2 SASEGT. Trimming removed 7 bases from V and 2 bases from J, with 14 bases in between. CDR3 size: 14 residues. This chain's CDR3 is CASKVERANTEAFF. CDR3 nucleotides: TGTGCCAGCAAAGTCGAAAGGGCCAACACTGAAGCTTTCTTT.

This clonotype was recorded many times. CDR3 residues: CASSGGVWNTEAFF. Here the CDR3 DNA reads TGTGCCAGCAGTGGGGGGGTCTGGAACACTGAAGCTTTCTTT. V and J are TRBV2 and TRBJ1-1, with a weak D call TRBD1 (5 bases). V shed 4 bases and J shed 1 base, with 10 bases lying between them. In germline, CDR1 is SNHLY, CDR2 FYNNEI. The CDR3 runs 14 residues.

Turning to this clonotype: Compared with germline, one end of the junction differs, possibly owing to a read error. The chain uses TRBV3-1 and TRBJ2-7, with D hard to call. The germline gives CDR1 LGHDT, CDR2 YNNKEL (reference sequence). The CDR3 contains 15 residues. The CDR3 protein is CASSHGSVGSSEQYF. The CDR3 DNA is TGTGCCAGCAGCCATGGCTCGGTTGGATCCTCCGAGCAGTACTTC.

This clonotype occurred once. This chain joins TRBV20-1 and TRBJ1-4; weak D call: TRBD1 (5 bases). In germline, CDR1 is DFQATT, CDR2 SNEGSKA (reference sequence). The CDR3 spans 13 residues. Trimming took off 2 bases at V and 7 bases at J, with 11 bases between the two ends. This CDR3 is CSARRGGGEKLFF. CDR3 in DNA: TGCAGTGCTAGACGGGGGGGGGGTGAAAAACTGTTTTTT.

This clonotype turned up a few times. The V and J genes are TRBV28 and TRBJ1-1, with a weak D call TRBD1 (5 bases). Germline-derived CDR1 and CDR2 are MDHEN and SYDVKM. The CDR3 covers 16 residues. Trimming left V 5 bases short and J 1 base short, with 17 bases between. CDR3 protein: CASSPAIRGGNTEAFF. CDR3 nucleotides: TGTGCCAGCAGTCCCGCTATCCGGGGGGGGAACACTGAAGCTTTCTTT.